The clone carrying this T cell receptor beta chain was detected once. The target antigen is unknown. Profiled with immunoSEQ multiplex PCR; TCRdb holds only in-frame clones, not every one. Here the sample spans some 130,000 clones, around nine tenths being singletons. The data are from a study of T cell responses to AZD1222 COVID-19 vaccine. Study-wide findings and caveats: Seropositive AZD1222 recipients at baseline numbered only five or six. Vaccination with two AZD1222 doses was followed by a rise in Spike-specific TCR breadth and depth.

CDR3 length: 15 residues. Germline V lookup: CDR1 MNHEY, CDR2 SVGEGT. The V gene end was trimmed by 3 bases and the J gene end by 3 bases; junction bases not matched to a gene: 3. This sequence joins TRBV6-2 or TRBV6-3 and TRBJ2-2, with 8 bases that match TRBD2. The sequencing used peripheral blood, collected on day 0 of AZD1222 vaccination. The receptor was isolated from an adult in good health. The CDR3 sequence: CASSYAGGYTGELFF. The CDR3 DNA reads as TGTGCCAGCAGTTATGCGGGAGGCTACACCGGGGAGCTGTTTTTT.